Presented here are 30 T cell receptor beta chains from one specimen sequenced in a study of shared clonotypes between healthy human individuals. TCRdb's copy holds only in-frame clones and misses some; the assay was immunoSEQ multiplex PCR. This sample carries roughly 2.4 million clones, 95% of them seen once, and the ten largest clones take 0.13%. Sequences were obtained from naive CD4+ T cells sorted from blood. Subset indicated: CD45RA+ positively selected. The origin of the receptors is a man aged 18 to 29 in good health.

The rearrangement uses TRBV5-8 and TRBJ1-6; 8 bases are a match to TRBD1. The CDR3 has 17 residues. V was pared by 5 bases and J by 0 bases, with 7 bases of the junction left unmatched. Germline V gives CDR1 SGHTS, CDR2 YDEGEE. This CDR3 reads CASRDRAVSSYNSPLHF. The CDR3 DNA reads TGTGCCAGCAGGGACAGGGCCGTAAGCTCCTATAATTCACCCCTCCACTTT.

The CDR3 sequence is CASSDVPANTGELFF. The CDR3 DNA sequence: TGTGCCAGCAGTGACGTACCCGCGAACACCGGGGAGCTGTTTTTT. The chain combines TRBV2 with TRBJ2-2, with D hard to call. Germline V gene data show CDR1 as SNHLY and CDR2 as FYNNEI. CDR3 length: 15 residues. V lost 3 bases and J 0 bases, leaving 8 bases between the germline ends.

The table lists this clone with a count of one. The chain combines TRBV18 with TRBJ2-7; tentatively, D is TRBD2 (5 bases). This CDR3 comprises 13 residues. Germline assignment: CDR1 KGHSH and CDR2 LQKENI. The V gene lost 4 bases and the J gene lost 6 bases, with 13 bases spanning the gap. Written as DNA, the CDR3 is TGTGCCAGCTCACTTGACGGGATCTCCGAGCAGTACTTC. It translates to CASSLDGISEQYF.

The CDR3 DNA sequence: TGTGCCAGCATCGAAGAGGTGGGATACGAGCAGTACTTC. This sequence encodes CASIEEVGYEQYF. The chain employs TRBV6-1 and TRBJ2-7; D uncertain. Germline V CDR1 and CDR2: MNHNS, SASEGT. V lost 7 bases to trimming and J lost 4 bases, with 14 bases between them. CDR3 size: 13 residues.

As concerns this clone: One end of the junction is discordant with germline, which a read error may explain. The chain uses TRBV5-1 and TRBJ1-6; a weak D match, TRBD1 (5 bases). CDR1 is SGHRS, CDR2 YFSETQ, per germline. This CDR3 comprises 14 residues. Written as DNA, the CDR3 is TGCGCCAGCAACTTGGGCCAGGGTGGCTCACCCCTCCACTTT. Protein: CASNLGQGGSPLHF.

With regard to this clone: Other DNA sequences in the same sample also yield this CDR3. The J gene is TRBJ2-1, the V gene TRBV30; D is undetermined. Looked up from germline, CDR1 is GTSNPN and CDR2 is SVGIG (reference sequence). Trimming removed 1 base from V and 6 bases from J, with 7 bases in between. The CDR3 is 12 amino acids. The CDR3 loop is CAWSGSGNEQFF. In nucleotides, the CDR3 is TGTGCCTGGAGTGGGTCGGGCAATGAGCAGTTCTTC.

The V call is TRBV21-1, the J call TRBJ2-1; TRBD2, the D gene given by the table, was not confirmed from the DNA. TRBV21-1 is described as a pseudogene. This CDR3 comprises 15 residues. The CDR3 sequence is CARLRRLGRGNEQFF. Here the CDR3 DNA reads TGTGCCAGGCTACGACGGCTAGGTAGAGGCAATGAGCAGTTCTTC.

The J gene is TRBJ2-3, the V gene TRBV6-4; the match to TRBD2 covers 14 bases. The junction had 6 bases not matched to a gene; V was cut back by 4 bases and J by 3 bases. The CDR3 is 17 residues long. Germline V gene sequence: CDR1 MRHNA, CDR2 SNTAGT. The CDR3 DNA follows: TGTGCCAGCAGTGCCGGGACTAGCGGGAGTTCGACAGATACGCAGTATTTT. Its protein is CASSAGTSGSSTDTQYF.

The rearrangement joins TRBV2 to TRBJ1-6; D unclear. V was trimmed by 6 bases and J by 7 bases, leaving 10 bases between them. The CDR3 is 13 residues long. Germline CDR1 SNHLY, CDR2 FYNNEI. The DNA of the CDR3 is TGTGCCAGCAGCGTTGAGAGGAATTCACCCCTCCACTTT. Encoded protein: CASSVERNSPLHF. Looking up the rest from reference TRBV2 and TRBJ1-6 gives the full variable domain: EPEVTQTPSHQVTQMGQEVILRCVPISNHLYFYWYRQILGQKVEFLVSFYNNEISEKSEIFDDQFSVERPDGSNFTLKIRSTKLEDSAMYFCASSVERNSPLHFGNGTRLTVT.

This clone was seen a single time. The V call is TRBV5-4, the J call TRBJ1-5, with D uncertain. The CDR3 has 16 residues. V was trimmed by 0 bases and J by 1 base, leaving 11 bases between them. Germline lookup yields CDR1 SGHNT and CDR2 YYREEE (reference sequence). CDR3 DNA: TGTGCCAGCAGCTTGGGTGGCGTTGGGAGCAATCAGCCCCAGCATTTT. Residues: CASSLGGVGSNQPQHF. The whole variable domain, remainder taken from reference TRBV5-4 and TRBJ1-5, is ETGVTQSPTHLIKTRGQQVTLRCSSQSGHNTVSWYQQALGQGPQFIFQYYREEENGRGNFPPRFSGLQFPNYSSELNVNALELDDSALYLCASSLGGVGSNQPQHFGDGTRLSIL.

For this clone: Other DNA sequences of this sample code for an identical CDR3. The gene calls are TRBV2 and TRBJ2-2; D might be TRBD1 (5 bases). Germline values: CDR1 SNHLY, CDR2 FYNNEI. Deletions cut 6 bases from V and 1 base from J, with 6 bases between. CDR3 size: 13 residues. CDR3: CASSGQNTGELFF. In DNA, the CDR3 is TGTGCCAGCAGCGGACAGAACACCGGGGAGCTGTTTTTT.

The chain recombines TRBV25-1 with TRBJ1-2; D is perhaps TRBD1 (6 bases). V was pared by 1 base and J by 4 bases, with 13 bases between. The CDR3 has 15 residues. Germline V gene sequence: CDR1 MGHDK, CDR2 SYGVNS. CDR3 loop: CASSESRGRVYGYTF. In DNA, the CDR3 is TGTGCCAGCAGTGAATCCAGGGGTAGAGTCTATGGCTACACCTTC.

J is TRBJ2-5 and V is TRBV5-6; 7 bases are a match to TRBD2. CDR3 length: 15 amino acids. The germline V gene encodes CDR1 SGHDT and CDR2 YYEEEE. V dropped 2 bases and J dropped 2; count of bases not matched to a gene: 6. This CDR3 is CASSFSGTTQETQYF. The CDR3 nucleotides read TGTGCCAGCAGCTTCAGCGGGACGACACAAGAGACCCAGTACTTC. Variable domain in full (rest from reference TRBV5-6 and TRBJ2-5): DAGVTQSPTHLIKTRGQQVTLRCSPKSGHDTVSWYQQALGQGPQFIFQYYEEEERQRGNFPDRFSGHQFPNYSSELNVNALLLGDSALYLCASSFSGTTQETQYFGPGTRLLVL.

A word on this clone: Other DNA sequences in this specimen translate into the identical CDR3. The V gene is TRBV5-1, the J gene TRBJ1-3; D gene uncertain. V was cut by 4 bases and J by 1 base, with 6 bases left in between. Germline CDR1 and CDR2: SGHRS and YFSETQ. The CDR3 loop spans 13 amino acids. CDR3 loop: CASSTGSGNTIYF. The DNA of the CDR3 is TGCGCCAGCAGCACGGGATCTGGAAACACCATATATTTT.

About this clone: This same CDR3 is encoded by further DNA sequences in the sample. V is TRBV5-1 and J is TRBJ1-3; 8 bases agree with TRBD1. The CDR3 is 16 residues long. In germline, CDR1 is SGHRS, CDR2 YFSETQ. Losses at the gene ends were 2 bases for V and 0 bases for J; bases not matched to a gene: 4. CDR3 sequence: CASSLGQGSSGNTIYF. The CDR3 bases are TGCGCCAGCAGCTTAGGACAGGGATCCTCTGGAAACACCATATATTTT.

The CDR3 spells CASSALRDLYF. CDR3 sequence (DNA): TGTGCCAGCAGCGCTTTGAGGGACCTGTACTTC. The V and J genes are TRBV28 and TRBJ2-7, with D perhaps matching TRBD1 or TRBD2 (5 bases each). The CDR3 length is 11 residues. The germline gives CDR1 MDHEN, CDR2 SYDVKM. The V end lost 6 bases, the J end lost 12 bases, and 15 bases lay between the germline ends.

As DNA, the CDR3 is TGTGCCATCAGGCAGGGCACTGAGGGAGGCACTGAAGCTTTCTTT. It encodes CAIRQGTEGGTEAFF. V and J are TRBV10-3 and TRBJ1-1, with TRBD1 as a possible D gene (5 bases). CDR1 is ENHRY, CDR2 SYGVKD, per germline. The CDR3 length is 15 residues. V lost 6 bases, J lost 4 bases, and 18 bases lay in between.

This clone has just a few counts. V gene TRBV18 combines with J gene TRBJ1-4; the D gene is possibly TRBD1 (6 bases). The CDR3 totals 18 residues. The germline gives CDR1 KGHSH, CDR2 LQKENI. Trimming pared 1 base from V and 8 bases from J, leaving 23 bases between. CDR3 region: CASSPRGMIGQTSEKLFF. CDR3 bases: TGTGCCAGCTCACCACGGGGAATGATCGGACAGACGAGCGAAAAACTGTTTTTT.

This clone was observed a single time. The genes are TRBV4-1 and TRBJ1-4; possible D gene TRBD1, 6 bases. CDR1 is MGHRA, CDR2 YSYEKL, per germline. Deletions cut 0 bases from V and 3 bases from J, with 8 bases between. This CDR3 contains 15 residues. CDR3 region: CASSQDGQPNEKLFF. In DNA form, the CDR3 reads TGCGCCAGCAGCCAAGACGGACAGCCTAATGAAAAACTGTTTTTT.

The chain has TRBV18 and TRBJ2-7, with 7 bases fitting TRBD1. The CDR3 sequence is 18 residues long. The V and J ends lost 5 bases and 3 bases, in that order; junction bases with no gene match: 19. Germline V gene data show CDR1 as KGHSH and CDR2 as LQKENI. CDR3 amino acids: CASSTGTASLATVYEQYF. The CDR3 bases are TGTGCCAGCTCAACCGGGACAGCGTCCTTAGCCACCGTCTACGAGCAGTACTTC.

V is TRBV18 and J is TRBJ1-2, with D possibly being TRBD1 (5 bases). Germline assignment: CDR1 KGHSH and CDR2 LQKENI. V shed 1 base and J shed 2 bases, with 8 bases lying between them. This CDR3 is built from 14 residues. The CDR3 loop is CASSPLQDNYGYTF. CDR3 in DNA: TGTGCCAGCTCACCACTACAGGACAACTATGGCTACACCTTC. Filled out from reference TRBV18 and TRBJ1-2, the complete variable domain reads NAGVMQNPRHLVRRRGQEARLRCSPMKGHSHVYWYRQLPEEGLKFMVYLQKENIIDESGMPKERFSAEFPKEGPSILRIQQVVRGDSAAYFCASSPLQDNYGYTFGSGTRLTVV.

The V and J genes are TRBV6-5 and TRBJ2-2, with unresolved D. CDR1 and CDR2 from the germline V gene are MNHEY and SVGAGI. The V end was cut by 0 bases, the J end by 5 bases, with 10 bases between. The CDR3 spans 15 residues. The CDR3 protein is CASSYSKSVTGELFF. The CDR3 bases are TGTGCCAGCAGTTACTCGAAAAGTGTTACCGGGGAGCTGTTTTTT.

The table lists this clone with a count of one. The rearrangement uses TRBV7-6 and TRBJ2-1; TRBD2 aligns across 8 bases. The CDR3 contains 17 residues. Germline CDR1 SGHVS, CDR2 FNYEAQ. Unmatched junction bases numbered 11, after V lost 0 bases and J lost 7 bases. CDR3 DNA sequence: TGTGCCAGCAGCTTAGCGGCGGGACTAGGAAATGGGAATGAGCAGTTCTTC. Amino acid sequence: CASSLAAGLGNGNEQFF.

The chain joins TRBV18 to TRBJ2-7; D possibly corresponds to TRBD2 (5 bases). With 6 bases removed from V and 3 bases from J, the gap between germline ends came to 21 bases. The CDR3 runs 16 residues. Germline-derived CDR1 and CDR2 are KGHSH and LQKENI. CDR3 coding DNA: TGTGCCAGCTCCCCCTCGTTAAGCGGTACCTACTACGAGCAGTACTTC. Protein: CASSPSLSGTYYEQYF.

This chain links TRBV5-1 with TRBJ1-1; TRBD1 is a possible D gene (6 bases). Germline V lookup: CDR1 SGHRS, CDR2 YFSETQ. The CDR3 spans 16 residues. V shed 1 base and J shed 2 bases, with 15 bases lying between them. CDR3 loop: CASSLNSDSRNTEAFF. The CDR3 nucleotides read TGCGCCAGCAGCTTGAATTCGGACAGCCGAAACACTGAAGCTTTCTTT.

The chain uses TRBV25-1 and TRBJ2-3; D is possibly TRBD1 (6 bases). Trimming cost V 4 bases and J 2 bases, with 19 bases left between them. There are 17 residues in the CDR3. Germline lookup yields CDR1 MGHDK and CDR2 SYGVNS. Here the CDR3 reads CASSGFRGQTDTDTQYF. In DNA form, the CDR3 reads TGTGCCAGCAGTGGGTTTCGAGGACAGACCGACACAGATACGCAGTATTTT.

The chain carries TRBV5-8 and TRBJ2-5, with 7 bases that match TRBD1. This CDR3 has 15 residues. CDR1 is SGHTS and CDR2 is YDEGEE in the germline V gene. The V segment lost 4 bases and the J segment 1 base; nucleotides outside the gene matches: 7. CDR3 in amino acids: CASSPLSGGQETQYF. CDR3 sequence (DNA): TGTGCCAGCAGCCCACTTTCAGGGGGCCAAGAGACCCAGTACTTC.

V and J are TRBV7-2 and TRBJ2-7, with D unclear. Germline V gene lookup returns CDR1 SGHTA and CDR2 FQGNSA. The length of the CDR3 is 13 residues. Between the trimmed V and J ends, which lost 5 bases and 2 bases, there was a span of 10 bases. The CDR3 DNA reads as TGTGCCAGCAGCCAAAACGGAGCCTACGAGCAGTACTTC. It translates to CASSQNGAYEQYF.

This CDR3 is CASSGRLPYGYTF. The CDR3 DNA sequence: TGTGCCAGCAGTGGCCGACTGCCCTATGGCTACACCTTC. The chain combines TRBV2 with TRBJ1-2; D is undetermined. The CDR3 is 13 residues long. Germline V lookup: CDR1 SNHLY, CDR2 FYNNEI. With 4 bases removed from V and 4 bases from J, the gap between germline ends came to 10 bases. The full variable domain, in which reference TRBV2 and TRBJ1-2 provide the parts outside the CDR3, is EPEVTQTPSHQVTQMGQEVILRCVPISNHLYFYWYRQILGQKVEFLVSFYNNEISEKSEIFDDQFSVERPDGSNFTLKIRSTKLEDSAMYFCASSGRLPYGYTFGSGTRLTVV.

This sequence joins TRBV2 and TRBJ2-3; TRBD2 might be the D (5 bases). The CDR3 has 15 residues. V lost 6 bases, J lost 3 bases, and 16 bases lay in between. Germline-derived CDR1 and CDR2 are SNHLY and FYNNEI. The DNA for the CDR3 is TGTGCCAGCAGCTTTGGAGGCGTACAAACAGATACGCAGTATTTT. It encodes CASSFGGVQTDTQYF.